This TCR beta chain emerged from a study of cytomegalovirus exposure and HLA in healthy donors (dated by TCRdb to 2017 to 2019). With regard to the full study: In an earlier analysis of fewer than 750 of the donors, roughly 300 Gb of sequence data and 95 million to 130 million unique TCR beta sequences from 180 million or so T cells were reported. Approximately 300 gigabases of sequencing data and 75 million to 85 million unique TCR sequences made up an early release that covered fewer than 650 HLA-typed donors. Class I and class II HLA loci were covered by the typing at four-digit resolution. Every discovery cohort repertoire had been produced on one sequencing platform. An earlier analysis of around 640 of the donors used high-throughput TCR beta sequencing to judge whether each TCR beta V gene segment behaved as functional or pseudogenic. A later analysis re-examined previously published TCR beta repertoires from about 700 donors and added high-resolution HLA genotyping to investigate patterns of TCR occurrence. Using immunosequencing, the study profiled T cell repertoires from 550 to 750 subjects and related those repertoires to cytomegalovirus serostatus. The later analysis used no new phenotypic data to find candidate immune exposures, relying instead on TCR beta sequences and their occurrence across donors. Typing coverage differed by locus: A, B, C, DRB1 and DQB1 were typed in about 620-630 donors, DQA1 in around 500, DPA1 in around 580, and DPB1 in just under 490. A separate validation cohort of roughly 130 different subjects was used in addition to the roughly 640-subject first cohort. Donor age, sex, ethnicity and CMV serostatus were compiled together with the repertoire data. The study aimed to test whether signatures of past pathogen exposure could be identified by cataloging public T cell receptors. Among 300 to 500 genotyped donors of the cohort, an average of roughly 230,000 unique TCR beta nucleotide sequences was sequenced per donor, of which 15% to 20% were non-productive. Of the roughly 400 genotyped donors, more than 75% were placed in the genetic ancestry cluster associated with self-reported Caucasian donors. To predict cytomegalovirus infection status, the study combined high-throughput TCR immunosequencing, statistical association of individual TCRs with disease status, and machine learning. Because of strong linkage in the cohort, five DR-DQ haplotypes were treated as single units for association and clustering. In a later genetic analysis, genome-wide SNP genotypes for about 65% of the 666 donors were used, and that subset was treated as a discovery cohort. The paper as a whole reports these results and caveats: Most CMV-associated TCR beta chains appeared to be HLA-restricted in a later analysis, and the HLA associations seemed to be driven largely by CMV exposure. Correlated functional status among segregating V segments might reflect linkage disequilibrium, but an unknown experimental factor could not be ruled out. A later analysis found that TCR association rates varied across HLA loci, with DRB1 alleles showing the most associated TCRs and HLA-C alleles the fewest. Presence/absence analyses assumed roughly uniform sequencing depth across donors, an assumption that may not hold. An earlier analysis of 587 of the donors showed that most TCR beta V segments appeared in productive rearrangements either about 87% or about 30% of the time, which broadly matched IMGT annotations. In a later genetic analysis, a missense DCLRE1C variant was associated with V-gene and J-gene trimming of TCR beta chains, and the association was replicated in an independent cohort. Cytomegalovirus status was reported to be diagnosed by the classifier with high specificity and sensitivity in both the original and validation cohorts. A further reported finding was that TCR beta sequences accurately predicted the HLA-A and HLA-B alleles for most subjects in the first cohort. Several of the top co-occurrence clusters appeared to be linked to parvovirus B19, influenza, CMV and Epstein-Barr virus, according to a later analysis. Across donors, most TCR sequences were observed very rarely, whereas some public TCRs were present in many individuals. Because counts were too low, seventeen rarely observed V segments, including chromosome 9 orphons, were left out of the earlier analysis of a few hundred of the donors. Some IMGT-functional V segments, including TRBV6-2 and TRBV6-3, could not be told apart with the 87-base-pair reads, so those segments were excluded. The study gave a list of more than 150 TCR beta chains associated with cytomegalovirus. A later analysis associated 15,000 to 20,000 TCR beta sequences with specific HLA alleles at a false discovery rate of 0.05. In this cohort, only TCR beta chains were sequenced, and detectable features were limited by the absence of alpha or paired-chain data. A few of the identified cytomegalovirus-associated TCR beta chains were confirmed in vitro to be specific for cytomegalovirus antigens. For the cohort, immune exposure information was limited to CMV serostatus. The authors suggested that the approach could potentially be generalized to other disease states and immunological phenotypes. Strong co-occurrence of HLA alleles, especially DR and DQ, made assigning TCR associations to individual alleles difficult. In a later genetic analysis, fewer N-insertions in productive TCRs were reported among donors in an Asian-associated ancestry cluster than the roughly 640-donor mean. A later analysis found that HLA-associated TCR beta chains were more clonally expanded and had lower generation probabilities than equally common non-associated chains. A group of highly shared sequence variants was considered likely to be a technical artifact of the sequencing pipeline. Because HLA typing was missing for some donors at each locus, association tests included only the typed subset.

Libraries were built with the immunoSEQ multiplex PCR assay. The multiplex PCR relied on a mix of 60 forward primers for TCR Vbeta segments and 13 reverse primers for TCR Jbeta segments. A multiplex PCR assay on genomic DNA amplified the CDR3 region of rearranged TCR beta genes. Amplified TCR beta libraries were sequenced as 87-base-pair reads on the Illumina HiSeq System. For the original study's pipeline: A later analysis tallied some 79 million unique TCR beta chains across the 650 to 750 repertoires, and around 9.9 million of those chains were shared by two or more donors. Raw reads were error-corrected and collapsed into unique sequences by a nearest-neighbor algorithm in which closely related sequences were merged to remove PCR and sequencing errors. V, D and J gene segments were assigned by aligning CDR3 sequences to IMGT reference sequences. Each retained sequence needed at least a six-nucleotide match to both a V gene segment and a J gene segment. A rearrangement counted as productive if the CDR3 had no stop codons and remained in frame with V and J, and every other rearrangement counted as non-productive. Following IMGT convention, CDR3 was defined as the stretch from the second conserved V-encoded cysteine to the conserved J-encoded phenylalanine. In an earlier analysis of 500 to 650 of the donors, sequences lacking an unambiguous match to a single V gene segment were excluded. In an earlier analysis of 450 to 750 of the donors, a V segment was called functional when productive rearrangements were above 56.7%, and segregating when the standard deviation between donors exceeded 5%. A statistical classification framework was built for diagnosing cytomegalovirus status from the catalog of TCR beta chain sequences. In a later analysis, TCR nucleotide sequences were compared against IMGT/GENE-DB human TR gene sequences so that V and J genes could be assigned. A later analysis assigned CDR3 sequences and most-parsimonious VDJ recombination scenarios with the TCRdist pipeline. In a later analysis, each TCR beta chain was defined by its CDR3 amino acid sequence together with its V-gene family, and reads without a unique V-gene family were excluded. As a way to deal with suspected cross-contamination and a sequencing artifact, a later analysis dropped 450 to 600 nucleotide sequences that were highly shared and had low generation probability. A later analysis calculated a clonal expansion index for each public chain from normalized within-repertoire ranks of inferred template counts. Generation probabilities in a later analysis came from a VDJ recombination model fitted to out-of-frame rearrangements, and those results were checked against IGoR. In a later analysis, TCR-TCR, TCR-HLA and TCR-CMV co-occurrence was scored with hypergeometric tests, and a repertoire-size bias correction was applied to TCR pairs. A later analysis estimated false discovery rates by permuting HLA or CMV assignments 20 times. In a later analysis, co-occurring TCRs were grouped with DBSCAN, and TCRdist sequence similarity was added when clustering was performed within HLA-allele-positive subsets. Repertoires with fewer than 30,000 or more than 120,000 public chains were left out of co-occurrence clustering, as were five repertoires with anomalous nucleotide sharing. The table comes from immuneACCESS by way of TCRdb, which keeps in-frame sequences with V and J called. Part of the clones is missing from these tables; in studies checked, under half for an unresolved V gene and the rest for unknown reasons. V, J and clone size reflect that table, while D and trimming were determined from the DNA. The sample table lists about 110,000 clones, about two thirds of them with a count of one. Together, the top ten hold 2.5% to 3% of the sample.

The cohort consisted of hundreds of healthy bone marrow donors. At the time of sampling, every cohort member was nominally healthy, though immune exposures that went unrecorded were likely present. The donor tested CMV seronegative, placing the donor among the 352 seronegative members of the cohort. A peripheral blood sample was collected from each donor, and TCR beta sequencing was performed on peripheral blood mononuclear cells. Genomic DNA extraction from the blood cell samples was performed with the Qiagen DNeasy Blood Extraction Kit. Reading the germline V gene (reference sequence) gives CDR1 SGHNT and CDR2 YYREEE. Inclusive of the bounding cysteine and phenylalanine, the CDR3 is 15 residues long. Only the CDR3 DNA stays, 45 bases, in frame from base 1. At the junction V is shortened by 4 bases and J by 2 bases; bases outside the gene matches: 8. Regarding this clone: What antigen it recognizes has not been identified. Base qualities are not recorded, but no much larger clone differs from it by a single base.

The rearranged chain carries TRBV5-4 and TRBJ1-1, and 7 junctional nucleotides match TRBD1. The receptor comes from a female donor in good health and CMV-seronegative. Sequenced sample: PBMCs. The CDR3: CASSPGQVGNTEAFF. Read as DNA, the sequence is TGTGCCAGCAGCCCTGGACAGGTTGGAAACACTGAAGCTTTCTTT.